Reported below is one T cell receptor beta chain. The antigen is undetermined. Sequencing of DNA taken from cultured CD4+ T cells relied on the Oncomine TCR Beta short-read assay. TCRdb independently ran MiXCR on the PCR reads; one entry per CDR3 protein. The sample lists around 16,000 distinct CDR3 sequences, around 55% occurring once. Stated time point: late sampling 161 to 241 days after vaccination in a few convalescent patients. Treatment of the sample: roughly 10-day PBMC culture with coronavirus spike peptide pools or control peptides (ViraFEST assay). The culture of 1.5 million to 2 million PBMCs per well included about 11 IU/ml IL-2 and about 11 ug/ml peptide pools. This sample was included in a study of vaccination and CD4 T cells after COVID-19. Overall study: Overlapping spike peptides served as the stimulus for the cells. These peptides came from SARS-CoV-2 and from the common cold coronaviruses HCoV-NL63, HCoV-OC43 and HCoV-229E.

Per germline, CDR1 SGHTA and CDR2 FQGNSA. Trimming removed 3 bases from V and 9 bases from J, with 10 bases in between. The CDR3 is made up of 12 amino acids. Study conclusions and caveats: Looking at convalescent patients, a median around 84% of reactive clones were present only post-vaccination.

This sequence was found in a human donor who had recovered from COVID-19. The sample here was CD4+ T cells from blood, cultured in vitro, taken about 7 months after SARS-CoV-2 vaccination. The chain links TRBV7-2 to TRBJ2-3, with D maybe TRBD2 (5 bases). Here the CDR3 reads CASSFEGATQYF. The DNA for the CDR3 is TGTGCCAGCAGCTTTGAGGGAGCGACGCAGTATTTT.